The 17 T cell receptor beta chains presented below share a single source sample, sequenced in a study of T cells after yellow fever vaccination. TCRdb re-analysed the 5' RACE reads in MiXCR, keeping a single row per CDR3 protein. The table lists 250,000 to 350,000 distinct CDR3 sequences, 3.5% to 5% of them singletons. The specimen comprised PBMCs, sampled 15 days after the yellow fever booster vaccination. These receptors all stem from a man aged 18 to 35 who received the YFV17D yellow fever vaccine.

V is TRBV5-1 and J is TRBJ2-2, with D perhaps matching TRBD1 (6 bases). The V and J ends lost 2 bases and 2 bases respectively, with 13 bases between them. The germline V gene has CDR1 SGHRS and CDR2 YFSETQ. CDR3 length equals 16 residues. The CDR3 DNA reads as TGCGCCAGCAGCTTCTCCGGGACACTTAACACCGGGGAGCTGTTTTTT. It translates to CASSFSGTLNTGELFF.

This clonotype appeared a few times. V and J are TRBV5-1 and TRBJ2-5; D assignment may be TRBD1 or TRBD2 (6 bases each). The V gene's germline CDR1 is SGHRS and CDR2 YFSETQ. CDR3 size: 13 residues. V lost 4 bases and J lost 1, with 8 bases in between. The CDR3 nucleotides are TGCGCCAGCAGCACGGGGGCCCAAGAGACCCAGTACTTC. This sequence encodes CASSTGAQETQYF.

This clonotype was observed many times. V and J are TRBV5-1 and TRBJ1-1; D is unclear. Trimming took 5 bases from V and 9 from J, leaving 17 bases between them. CDR1 SGHRS and CDR2 YFSETQ come from the germline V gene. The CDR3 contains 13 residues. This CDR3 reads CASRNLDGGKAFF. The CDR3 DNA is TGCGCCAGCAGAAACTTGGACGGTGGAAAAGCTTTCTTT.

This clonotype occurred many times. CDR3 sequence: CASSQEYPGAEQYV. In nucleotides, the CDR3 is TGTGCCAGCAGCCAAGAATACCCAGGCGCCGAGCAGTACGTC. The gene calls are TRBV4-2 and TRBJ2-7; D gene ambiguous. Trimming removed 0 bases from V and 6 bases from J, with 12 bases in between. This CDR3 region has 14 residues. CDR1 is LGHNA and CDR2 is YNFKEQ in the germline V gene.

The J gene is TRBJ2-1, the V gene TRBV20-1; 8 nucleotides line up with TRBD2. CDR3 size: 16 residues. The ends lost 6 bases at V and 0 bases at J; junction bases unmatched: 10. Per germline, CDR1 DFQATT and CDR2 SNEGSKA (reference sequence). The CDR3 nucleotides are TGCAGTGCCTACAATCTCGCGGGGGGCTCCTACAATGAGCAGTTCTTC. This translates into CSAYNLAGGSYNEQFF.

In this sample, this clonotype turned up a few times. This sequence joins TRBV10-2 and TRBJ2-5; 10 bases map to TRBD2. Germline V lookup: CDR1 WSHSY, CDR2 SAAADI. The CDR3 covers 17 residues. V shed 3 bases and J 4 bases; nucleotides not matched to a gene: 11. CDR3 DNA: TGCGCCAGCAGTGACCCAGCGGGGGGGCGCGGAAGAGAGACCCAGTACTTC. Protein sequence: CASSDPAGGRGRETQYF.

This clonotype came up a few times. This chain links TRBV5-6 with TRBJ2-5; 8 positions match TRBD2. V shed 0 bases, J shed 4 bases, and the junction held 5 bases outside the gene matches. This CDR3 is 15 amino acids long. Germline CDR1 and CDR2: SGHDT and YYEEEE. CDR3 region: CASSLEIAGPETQYF. CDR3 DNA: TGTGCCAGCAGCTTGGAAATAGCGGGGCCAGAGACCCAGTACTTC.

This clonotype has a count of ten or more. The chain couples TRBV28 to TRBJ2-7; D might be TRBD2 (6 bases). The CDR3 contains 15 residues. Germline values: CDR1 MDHEN, CDR2 SYDVKM. V was clipped by 2 bases and J by 0 bases, with 11 bases between them. CDR3 amino acids: CASSLQPGLSYEQYV. The CDR3, as DNA: TGTGCCAGCAGTTTACAACCGGGACTCTCCTACGAGCAGTACGTC.

The gene calls are TRBV3-1 and TRBJ2-2; D is unclear. The V end was cut by 0 bases, the J end by 0 bases, with 11 bases between. The CDR3 spans 17 residues. Germline V CDR1 and CDR2: LGHDT, YNNKEL (reference sequence). CDR3 protein: CASSQDYRYPNTGELFF. The CDR3 DNA reads as TGTGCCAGCAGCCAAGATTATAGATACCCGAACACCGGGGAGCTGTTTTTT.

This clonotype was seen a few times. The rearrangement uses TRBV6-6 and TRBJ1-2; possible D gene TRBD1, 5 bases. The CDR3 spans 14 residues. Germline loops: CDR1 MNHNY, CDR2 SVGAGI (reference sequence). The V gene lost 5 bases and the J gene lost 4 bases, with 14 bases spanning the gap. The CDR3 DNA is TGTGCCAGCAGTGACGTCCAGGGATCCTATGGCTACACCTTC. It yields the protein CASSDVQGSYGYTF.

The V and J genes are TRBV7-2 and TRBJ2-3; 12 bases are a match to TRBD2. The V gene end was trimmed by 5 bases and the J gene end by 6 bases; junction bases not matched to a gene: 18. The germline gives CDR1 SGHTA, CDR2 FQGNSA. This CDR3 is built from 19 residues. The CDR3 DNA is TGTGCCAGCAGCCCCTCCCGACTAGCGGGGGTTCCCAGGTGGGATACGCAGTATTTT. It encodes CASSPSRLAGVPRWDTQYF.

V usage is TRBV25-1 and J usage is TRBJ2-5; 7 bases align to TRBD1. V shed 5 bases, J shed 6 bases, and the junction held 9 bases outside the gene matches. The CDR3 totals 14 residues. The germline gives CDR1 MGHDK, CDR2 SYGVNS. The CDR3 nucleotides are TGTGCCAGCAGTCGGCCAGGGGGTGGGCAGACCCAGTACTTC. Residues: CASSRPGGGQTQYF.

This chain uses TRBV5-1 with TRBJ2-6; TRBD1 matches at 10 bases. CDR1 is SGHRS and CDR2 is YFSETQ in the germline V gene. J lost 1 base, V lost 4 bases, and 5 bases had no gene match. The CDR3 loop spans 17 amino acids. CDR3 sequence reads: CASSVTGGNSGANVLTF. CDR3 coding DNA: TGCGCCAGCAGCGTGACAGGGGGCAATTCTGGGGCCAACGTCCTGACTTTC.

This clonotype was picked up a small number of times. This chain links TRBV6-1 with TRBJ1-5, with 8 bases fitting TRBD1. Germline assignment: CDR1 MNHNS and CDR2 SASEGT. This CDR3 comprises 16 residues. V was pared by 1 base and J by 5 bases, with 7 bases of the junction left unmatched. The CDR3 here is CASSEVLTRGHQPQHF. DNA for the CDR3: TGTGCCAGCAGTGAAGTACTGACCAGGGGGCATCAGCCCCAGCATTTT.

This clonotype came up a few times. The chain is built from TRBV5-6 and TRBJ1-2, with 8 bases that match TRBD1. The trim removed 4 bases at V and 12 bases at J, leaving 8 bases unmatched. This CDR3 region has 12 residues. Germline lookup yields CDR1 SGHDT and CDR2 YYEEEE. The CDR3 nucleotides are TGTGCCAGCAGCGGTCGACAGGGGAGCCACACCTTC. It codes for CASSGRQGSHTF.

The chain links TRBV12-3 or TRBV12-4 to TRBJ1-1; D remains unclear. The CDR3 spans 12 residues. V was cut by 6 bases and J by 1 base, with 6 bases left in between. DNA for the CDR3: TGTGCCAGCAGCATCCAGAACACTGAAGCTTTCTTT. Translating gives CASSIQNTEAFF.

This clonotype occurred a few times. In DNA form, the CDR3 reads TGTGCCAGCAGCCCCAGGACAGGGGTTGACAATGAGCAGTTCTTC. Its protein is CASSPRTGVDNEQFF. The gene calls are TRBV7-8 and TRBJ2-1, with 9 nucleotides matching TRBD1. Germline lookup yields CDR1 SGHVS and CDR2 FQNEAQ. J lost 5 bases, V lost 5 bases, and 7 bases had no gene match. The CDR3 spans 15 residues.